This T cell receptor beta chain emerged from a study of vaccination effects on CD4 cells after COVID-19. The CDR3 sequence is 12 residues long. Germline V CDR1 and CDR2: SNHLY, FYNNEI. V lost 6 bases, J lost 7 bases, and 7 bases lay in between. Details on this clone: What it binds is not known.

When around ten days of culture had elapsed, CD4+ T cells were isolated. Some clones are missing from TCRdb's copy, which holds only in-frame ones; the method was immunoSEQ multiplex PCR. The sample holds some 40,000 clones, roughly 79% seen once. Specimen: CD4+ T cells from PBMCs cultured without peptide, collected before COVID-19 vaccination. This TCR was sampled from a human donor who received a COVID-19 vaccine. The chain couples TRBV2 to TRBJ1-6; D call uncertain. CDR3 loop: CASSRPNSPLHF. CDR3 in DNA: TGTGCCAGCAGCAGACCCAATTCACCCCTCCACTTT. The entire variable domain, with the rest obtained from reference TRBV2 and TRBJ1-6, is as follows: EPEVTQTPSHQVTQMGQEVILRCVPISNHLYFYWYRQILGQKVEFLVSFYNNEISEKSEIFDDQFSVERPDGSNFTLKIRSTKLEDSAMYFCASSRPNSPLHFGNGTRLTVT.